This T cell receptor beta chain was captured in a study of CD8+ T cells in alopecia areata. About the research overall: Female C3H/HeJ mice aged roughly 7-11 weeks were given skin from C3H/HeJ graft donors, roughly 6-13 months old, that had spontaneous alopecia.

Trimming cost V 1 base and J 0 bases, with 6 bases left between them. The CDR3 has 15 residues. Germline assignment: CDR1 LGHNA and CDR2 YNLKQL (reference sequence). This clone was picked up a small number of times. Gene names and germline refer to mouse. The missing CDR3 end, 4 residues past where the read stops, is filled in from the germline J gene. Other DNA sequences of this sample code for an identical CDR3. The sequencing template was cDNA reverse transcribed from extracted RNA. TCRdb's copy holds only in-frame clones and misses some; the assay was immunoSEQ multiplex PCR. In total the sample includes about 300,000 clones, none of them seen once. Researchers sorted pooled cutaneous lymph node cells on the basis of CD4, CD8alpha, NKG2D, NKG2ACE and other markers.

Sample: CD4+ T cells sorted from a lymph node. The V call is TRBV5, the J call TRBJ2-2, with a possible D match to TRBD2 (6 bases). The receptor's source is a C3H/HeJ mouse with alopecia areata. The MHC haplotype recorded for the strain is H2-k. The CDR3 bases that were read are TGTGCCAGCAGCCAAGCTGGGGCAAACACCGGG. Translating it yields CASSQAGANTG. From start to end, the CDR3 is CASSQAGANTGQLYF.